This T cell receptor beta chain was obtained from a study of blood T cell repertoires in COVID-19. The CDR3 is 13 residues long. J lost 6 bases, V lost 8 bases, and 5 bases had no gene match. TCRdb's copy holds only in-frame clones and misses some; the assay was immunoSEQ multiplex PCR. The data hold roughly 40,000 clones, with 75% to 85% observed a single time. The chain couples TRBV12-3 or TRBV12-4 to TRBJ2-1; 9 bases match TRBD2. This receptor was identified in a human donor in a cohort sampled during active COVID-19. The sequencing input was peripheral blood. CDR3 nucleotides: TGTGCCAGCCGAGGGGGACTAGCCAATGAGCAGTTCTTC. Amino acids: CASRGGLANEQFF.